Following are 10 T cell receptor beta chains from one sample sequenced in a study of blood T cell repertoires in COVID-19 (dated by TCRdb to the early 2020s). The library was produced with the immunoSEQ multiplex PCR assay. TCRdb's version of the immuneACCESS table is confined to in-frame rearrangements and falls short of the full clone set. An unresolved V gene accounts for under half of the shortfall where checked; the remainder is of unknown origin. This sample has roughly 100,000 clones in its table, and approximately 87% of those were observed once. Jointly, the top ten make up about 15% of the sample. Material for sequencing was peripheral blood. All receptors come from a man in his forties or fifties with acute or convalescent COVID-19.

The table lists this clone with a count of one. V and J are TRBV10-3 and TRBJ1-3, with no clear D. Trimming stripped 3 bases from V and 0 bases from J, with 12 bases between. CDR1 and CDR2 from the germline V gene are ENHRY and SYGVKD. The length of the CDR3 is 16 residues. CDR3 sequence (DNA): TGTGCCATCAGTGATACCGCCAGTACCTCTGGAAACACCATATATTTT. This encodes CAISDTASTSGNTIYF.

The V and J genes are TRBV27 and TRBJ2-2; 7 positions match TRBD2. The V segment lost 8 bases and the J segment 3 bases; nucleotides outside the gene matches: 9. The germline V gene encodes CDR1 MNHEY and CDR2 SMNVEV (reference sequence). The CDR3 length is 15 residues. CDR3 loop: CASGLWGGYTGELFF. As DNA, the CDR3 is TGTGCCAGCGGTCTGTGGGGGGGATACACCGGGGAGCTGTTTTTT.

V usage is TRBV2 and J usage is TRBJ1-3, with TRBD1 as a possible D gene (5 bases). Germline V gives CDR1 SNHLY, CDR2 FYNNEI. Trimming pared 4 bases from V and 0 bases from J, leaving 16 bases between. This CDR3 is 17 amino acids long. The CDR3 is CASSGVGGKNSGNTIYF. The CDR3 bases are TGTGCCAGCAGTGGGGTGGGGGGTAAGAACTCTGGAAACACCATATATTTT.

This sequence joins TRBV4-1 and TRBJ2-5; 8 bases map to TRBD1. The CDR3 spans 17 residues. J gave up 4 bases and V 0 bases, and 10 bases lay outside the gene matches. The germline gives CDR1 MGHRA, CDR2 YSYEKL. The CDR3 bases are TGCGCCAGCAGCCAAGAACGAGGCAGGGGGCACTCAGAGACCCAGTACTTC. Its protein product is CASSQERGRGHSETQYF.

The chain links TRBV28 to TRBJ1-2; no clear D gene. Germline CDR1 and CDR2: MDHEN and SYDVKM. V was shortened by 7 bases and J by 7 bases, with 19 bases between the two germline ends. This CDR3 comprises 14 residues. The CDR3 reads CASNLLAGSGGYTF. CDR3 DNA sequence: TGTGCCAGCAACCTCCTAGCGGGTTCCGGTGGCTACACCTTC.

This CDR3 reads CASSTGQGPTDTQYF. CDR3 nucleotides: TGTGCCAGCAGTACGGGACAGGGTCCGACAGATACGCAGTATTTT. This rearrangement joins TRBV2 to TRBJ2-3, with 9 bases that match TRBD1. The CDR3 runs to 15 residues. Looked up from germline, CDR1 is SNHLY and CDR2 is FYNNEI. J gave up 3 bases and V 5 bases, and 6 bases lay outside the gene matches.

V and J are TRBV18 and TRBJ2-3, with a weak D call TRBD1 (5 bases). V shed 6 bases and J shed 1 base, with 11 bases lying between them. CDR1 KGHSH and CDR2 LQKENI come from the germline V gene. The CDR3 spans 14 residues. CDR3 amino acids: CASSRTRGTDTQYF. As DNA, the CDR3 is TGTGCCAGCTCTCGTACCAGGGGCACAGATACGCAGTATTTT.

V and J are TRBV11-2 and TRBJ2-2; a weak D match, TRBD2 (6 bases). The CDR3 is made up of 19 amino acids. CDR1 SGHAT and CDR2 FQNNGV come from the germline V gene. V lost 0 bases to trimming and J lost 1 base, with 18 bases between them. CDR3 sequence (DNA): TGTGCCAGCAGCTTAGAAGTTCTGGGCCTAGCGAAGAACACCGGGGAGCTGTTTTTT. Translated: CASSLEVLGLAKNTGELFF. Combining the CDR3 with reference TRBV11-2 and TRBJ2-2 gives the whole variable domain EAGVAQSPRYKIIEKRQSVAFWCNPISGHATLYWYQQILGQGPKLLIQFQNNGVVDDSQLPKDRFSAERLKGVDSTLKIQPAKLEDSAVYLCASSLEVLGLAKNTGELFFGEGSRLTVL.

V gene TRBV5-4 combines with J gene TRBJ2-7; a possible D gene is TRBD2 (6 bases). This CDR3 comprises 14 residues. V was pared by 0 bases and J by 3 bases, with 10 bases between. Germline loops: CDR1 SGHNT, CDR2 YYREEE (reference sequence). The chain's CDR3 is CASSLVGGNYEQYF. In nucleotides, the CDR3 is TGTGCCAGCAGCTTGGTGGGCGGGAACTACGAGCAGTACTTC.

The V gene is TRBV19, the J gene TRBJ1-2, with TRBD1 identical over 7 bases. The CDR3 runs 18 residues. Germline CDR1 reads LNHDA; CDR2 reads SQIVND (reference sequence). The V segment lost 6 bases and the J segment 4 bases; nucleotides outside the gene matches: 20. Written as DNA, the CDR3 is TGTGCCAGTAGACCCTTCGAGCAGGGGGTCGGGTTTGGCTATGGCTACACCTTC. Its translation: CASRPFEQGVGFGYGYTF.